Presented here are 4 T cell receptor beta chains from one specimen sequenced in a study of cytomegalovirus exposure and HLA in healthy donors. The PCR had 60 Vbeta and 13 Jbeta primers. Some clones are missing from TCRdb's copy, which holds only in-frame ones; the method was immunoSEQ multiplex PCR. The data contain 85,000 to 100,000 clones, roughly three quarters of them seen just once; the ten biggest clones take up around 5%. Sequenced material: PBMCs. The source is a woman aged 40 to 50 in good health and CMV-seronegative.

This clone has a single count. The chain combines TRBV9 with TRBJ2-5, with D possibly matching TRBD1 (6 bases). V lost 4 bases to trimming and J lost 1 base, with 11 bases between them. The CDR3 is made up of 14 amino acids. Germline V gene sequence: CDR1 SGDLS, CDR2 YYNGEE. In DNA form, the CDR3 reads TGTGCCAGCAGCTTGGGGGCGCTCCAAGAGACCCAGTACTTC. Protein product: CASSLGALQETQYF.

CDR3 bases: TGCGCCAGCAGGACAGGAGCAGGGGAGACCCAGTACTTC. Amino acid sequence: CASRTGAGETQYF. The gene calls are TRBV5-1 and TRBJ2-5; maybe TRBD1 (6 bases). The CDR3 runs to 13 residues. V shed 5 bases and J shed 5 bases, with 13 bases lying between them. Germline CDR1 is SGHRS and CDR2 is YFSETQ.

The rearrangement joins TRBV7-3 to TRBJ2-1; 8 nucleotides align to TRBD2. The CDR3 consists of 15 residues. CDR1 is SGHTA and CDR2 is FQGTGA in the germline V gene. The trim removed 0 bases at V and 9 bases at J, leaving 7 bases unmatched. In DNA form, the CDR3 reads TGTGCCAGCAGCTTAACCGGGGGGGCCGGAAGTGAGCAGTTCTTC. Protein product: CASSLTGGAGSEQFF.

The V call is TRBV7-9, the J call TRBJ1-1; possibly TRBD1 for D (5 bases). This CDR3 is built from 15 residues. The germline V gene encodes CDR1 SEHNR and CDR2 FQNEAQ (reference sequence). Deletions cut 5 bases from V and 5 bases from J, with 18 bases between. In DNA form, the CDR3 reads TGTGCCAGCAGCCCACCTGGGGGAGGGATAACTGAAGCTTTCTTT. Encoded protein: CASSPPGGGITEAFF.